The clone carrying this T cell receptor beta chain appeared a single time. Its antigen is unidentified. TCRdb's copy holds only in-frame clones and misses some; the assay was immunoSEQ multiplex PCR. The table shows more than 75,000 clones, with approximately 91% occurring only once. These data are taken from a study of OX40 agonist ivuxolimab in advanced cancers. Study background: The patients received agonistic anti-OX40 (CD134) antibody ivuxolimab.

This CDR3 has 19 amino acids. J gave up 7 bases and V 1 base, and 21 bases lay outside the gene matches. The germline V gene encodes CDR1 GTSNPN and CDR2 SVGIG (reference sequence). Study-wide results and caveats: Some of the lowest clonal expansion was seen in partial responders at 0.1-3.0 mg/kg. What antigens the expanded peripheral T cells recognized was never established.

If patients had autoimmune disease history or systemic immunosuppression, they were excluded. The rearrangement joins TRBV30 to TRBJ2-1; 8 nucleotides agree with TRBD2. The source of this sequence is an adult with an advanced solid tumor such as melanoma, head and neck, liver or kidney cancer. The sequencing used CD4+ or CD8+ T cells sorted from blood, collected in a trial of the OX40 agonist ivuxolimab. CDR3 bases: TGTGCCTGGAGTGATCTTGGGGCGGGAGGAGGAGTGGGTAGAAATGAGCAGTTCTTC. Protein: CAWSDLGAGGGVGRNEQFF.